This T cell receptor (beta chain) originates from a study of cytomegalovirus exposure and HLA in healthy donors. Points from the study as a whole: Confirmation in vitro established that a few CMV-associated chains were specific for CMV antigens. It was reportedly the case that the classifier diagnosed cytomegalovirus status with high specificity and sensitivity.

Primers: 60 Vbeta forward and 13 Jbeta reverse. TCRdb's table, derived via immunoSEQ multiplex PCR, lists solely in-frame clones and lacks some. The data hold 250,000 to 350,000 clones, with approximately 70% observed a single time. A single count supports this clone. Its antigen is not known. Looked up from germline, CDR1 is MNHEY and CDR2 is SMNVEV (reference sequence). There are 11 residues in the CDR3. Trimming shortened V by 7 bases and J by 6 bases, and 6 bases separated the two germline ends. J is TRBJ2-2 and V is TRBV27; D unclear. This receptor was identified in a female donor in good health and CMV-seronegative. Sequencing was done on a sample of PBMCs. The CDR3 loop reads CASTSAGELFF. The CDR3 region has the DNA TGTGCCAGCACCTCCGCCGGGGAGCTGTTTTTT.